This T cell receptor (beta chain) was profiled in a study of beta chain features in type 1 diabetes. Findings and caveats of the study: VDJ junctions from type 1 diabetes patients carried fewer insertions and larger deletions. Within patients, naive, central memory and Treg TCRB repertoires seemed more similar than within healthy donors. Shorter TCRB CDR3s, moderately but significantly so, were found in Type 1 diabetes patients in all four CD4+ subsets.

This clone occurred a few times. The antigen is undetermined. It was via CD45RO/CCR7/CD25/CD127/CD95/CD27 that CD4+ naive, central memory, regulatory and stem cell-like memory cells were sorted. The sequenced template was cDNA made from the entire isolated RNA. Generated by immunoSEQ multiplex PCR, the TCRdb table keeps only in-frame clones and is missing some. This sample has approximately 90,000 clones, with around a third found just once. V shed 7 bases, J shed 3 bases, and the junction held 9 bases outside the gene matches. The CDR3 contains 15 residues. The V gene's germline CDR1 is LNHDA and CDR2 SQIVND (reference sequence).

The sequence came from a woman younger than 35 in good health. This chain links TRBV19 with TRBJ1-5; 7 bases map to TRBD1. The sample was stem cell memory CD4+ T cells from blood. CDR3 amino acids: CASNSGTALNQPQHF. The CDR3, as DNA: TGTGCCAGTAATTCCGGGACAGCACTCAATCAGCCCCAGCATTTT.